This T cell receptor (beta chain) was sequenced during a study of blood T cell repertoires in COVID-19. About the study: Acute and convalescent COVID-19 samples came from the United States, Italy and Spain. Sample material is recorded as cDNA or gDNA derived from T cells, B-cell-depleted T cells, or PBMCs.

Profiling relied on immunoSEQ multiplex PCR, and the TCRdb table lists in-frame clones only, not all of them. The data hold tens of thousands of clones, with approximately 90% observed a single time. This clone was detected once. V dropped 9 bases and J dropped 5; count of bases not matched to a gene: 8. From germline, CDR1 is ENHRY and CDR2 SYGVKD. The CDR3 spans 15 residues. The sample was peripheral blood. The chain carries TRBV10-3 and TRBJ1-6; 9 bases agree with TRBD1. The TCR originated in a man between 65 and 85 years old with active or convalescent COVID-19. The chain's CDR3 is CAISRGTGNNSPLHF. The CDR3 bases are TGTGCCATTTCCAGGGGGACAGGGAATAATTCACCCCTCCACTTT.